The rows below give T cell receptor beta chains drawn from one sample of a study of shared clonotypes between healthy human individuals. Assay used: immunoSEQ multiplex PCR; TCRdb lists only in-frame clones, some missing. The sample includes 2 million to 2.5 million clones, over 85% seen only once; the top ten take about 0.39%. The sequenced sample consisted of naive CD4+ T cells from PBMCs. Receptors were obtained from a man between 18 and 35 years old in good health. Some clones in this sample may be carry-over from other donors' samples. CDR3s include the opening cysteine and the closing phenylalanine or tryptophan.

TRBV5-1	TRBJ2-7	16	CASSLGMGPSSYEQYF
TRBV5-1	TRBJ2-1	16	CASSLALVPANNEQFF
TRBV12-2	TRBJ2-2	16	CASRAQGGLNTGELFF
TRBV27	TRBJ1-1	13	CASSYREDTEAFF
TRBV7-2	TRBJ1-1	14	CASSLRDRNTEAFF
TRBV27	TRBJ1-6	15	CASSLVYREDSPLHF
TRBV6-1	TRBJ2-1	13	CASSEARGHEQFF
TRBV5-1	TRBJ1-3	13	CASSLGGGNTIYF
TRBV19	TRBJ2-2	14	CASSIRTDPGELFF
TRBV5-1	TRBJ1-2	14	CASSVGTGEYGYTF
TRBV5-3	TRBJ2-7	11	CARSGRVEQYF
TRBV28	TRBJ1-5	17	CASTRTLRQPFNQPQHF
TRBV6-1	TRBJ1-3	16	CASSERGTSSGNTIYF
TRBV2	TRBJ1-1	14	CASSQGQLNTEAFF
TRBV6-1	TRBJ2-1	13	CASSEALANEQFF
TRBV19	TRBJ1-2	14	CASSRGNRGYGYTF
TRBV20-1	TRBJ2-7	11	CSALRRYEQYF
TRBV27	TRBJ2-7	18	CASSLFRGLPPEPYEQYF
TRBV27	TRBJ1-2	12	CASSFDRDGYTF
TRBV7-9	TRBJ2-5	12	CASSLVGETQYF
TRBV5-1	TRBJ2-2	16	CASSLSSGRDTGELFF
TRBV7-2	TRBJ1-3	14	CASSSRQGRNTIYF
TRBV7-2	TRBJ2-7	14	CASSLSTVSYEQYF
TRBV18	TRBJ1-4	13	CASSPPLGQDPIF
TRBV5-5	TRBJ1-5	15	CASAPPGQRNQPQHF
TRBV7-2	TRBJ2-1	14	CASSHTGKYNEQFF
TRBV4-3	TRBJ2-3	16	CASSQAPRGSTDTQYF